These 14 T cell receptor beta chains were all obtained from the same sample, sequenced in a study of blood T cell repertoires in COVID-19 (TCRdb year 2020). The library was made by the immunoSEQ multiplex PCR assay. What TCRdb holds here is the immuneACCESS table cut down to in-frame rearrangements. Part of the clones is not present; checked against another copy, under half of the missing clones reflect an unresolved V gene, and the others are unexplained. The sample table shows roughly 71,000 clones, and roughly 80% are seen once. The ten top clones hold roughly 20% of the sample. Sequencing input: peripheral blood. Receptors were obtained from a woman of 80 years or more with acute or convalescent COVID-19.

The chain is built from TRBV29-1 and TRBJ2-3, with TRBD2 matching 9 bases. Germline V CDR1 and CDR2: SQVTM, ANQGSEA. CDR3 length: 14 amino acids. The trim removed 5 bases at V and 4 bases at J, leaving 7 bases unmatched. The CDR3 loop is CSVQGTSLADTQYF. CDR3 bases: TGCAGCGTTCAAGGGACTAGCCTGGCAGATACGCAGTATTTT.

The chain combines TRBV19 with TRBJ2-7; tentatively, D is TRBD1 (5 bases). Germline loops: CDR1 LNHDA, CDR2 SQIVND (reference sequence). The CDR3 sequence is 13 residues long. V was shortened by 1 base and J by 3 bases, with 7 bases between the two germline ends. The CDR3 region is CASSIGGSYEQYF. CDR3 bases: TGTGCCAGTAGTATAGGGGGCAGCTACGAGCAGTACTTC.

V usage is TRBV18 and J usage is TRBJ1-1, with D possibly being TRBD1 (5 bases). CDR1 and CDR2 from the germline V gene are KGHSH and LQKENI. This CDR3 has 14 residues. The V and J ends lost 3 bases and 0 bases respectively, with 8 bases between them. The CDR3 DNA reads TGTGCCAGCTCACCCCTGGACATGAACACTGAAGCTTTCTTT. Protein: CASSPLDMNTEAFF.

This clone was counted once. The J gene is TRBJ1-2, the V gene TRBV5-4, with D perhaps TRBD1 (6 bases). The V and J ends lost 4 bases and 0 bases respectively, with 13 bases between them. The CDR3 runs 15 residues. Germline V CDR1 and CDR2: SGHNT, YYREEE (reference sequence). CDR3 protein: CASSPGTNTNYGYTF. CDR3 sequence (DNA): TGTGCCAGCAGCCCCGGGACAAACACTAACTATGGCTACACCTTC.

V gene TRBV6-1 combines with J gene TRBJ1-2, with 9 bases matching TRBD1. Germline assignment: CDR1 MNHNS and CDR2 SASEGT. Trimming at V came to 2 bases and at J to 3 bases, leaving 13 bases not matched to a gene. CDR3 length: 18 residues. Here the CDR3 DNA reads TGTGCCAGCAGTGAACTGTCCGGGACAGGGAGGTTTGACTATGGCTACACCTTC. This translates into CASSELSGTGRFDYGYTF.

The rearrangement uses TRBV9 and TRBJ2-1; 9 bases are a match to TRBD2. Germline CDR1 and CDR2: SGDLS and YYNGEE. J was trimmed by 10 bases and V by 4 bases; bases with no gene match: 9. CDR3 size: 14 residues. CDR3 amino acids: CASSLAGTSHEQFF. The DNA for the CDR3 is TGTGCCAGCAGCCTAGCCGGGACTAGCCACGAGCAGTTCTTC.

The V call is TRBV15, the J call TRBJ2-1; D is perhaps TRBD2 (5 bases). The CDR3 runs to 16 residues. V lost 3 bases, J lost 5 bases, and 17 bases lay in between. The germline gives CDR1 LNHNV, CDR2 YYDKDF (reference sequence). The CDR3 reads CATSRRTGSFHNEQFF. CDR3 DNA sequence: TGTGCCACCAGCAGGAGGACTGGCTCCTTCCACAATGAGCAGTTCTTC.

The V call is TRBV5-6, the J call TRBJ2-3; maybe TRBD1 (5 bases). Trimming pared 4 bases from V and 5 bases from J, leaving 5 bases between. CDR1 and CDR2 (germline): SGHDT, YYEEEE. The length of the CDR3 is 11 residues. CDR3 coding DNA: TGTGCCAGCAGCCAGGGAGATACGCAGTATTTT. This sequence encodes CASSQGDTQYF.

This clone was counted a few times. V is TRBV27 and J is TRBJ1-2; possibly TRBD1 for D (5 bases). Germline V gene sequence: CDR1 MNHEY, CDR2 SMNVEV (reference sequence). This CDR3 is 15 amino acids long. The V end lost 4 bases, the J end lost 5 bases, and 17 bases lay between the germline ends. DNA for the CDR3: TGTGCCAGCAGTTCCCGGGACTACGCGCGGTATGGCTACACCTTC. Its translation: CASSSRDYARYGYTF.

The J gene is TRBJ2-1, the V gene TRBV7-3, with D hard to call. CDR1 and CDR2 (germline): SGHTA, FQGTGA. V gave up 2 bases and J gave up 7 bases, with 9 bases separating them. This CDR3 has 13 amino acids. The CDR3 nucleotides read TGTGCCAGCAGCTTAGGAATGAGGAATGAGCAGTTCTTC. This translates into CASSLGMRNEQFF.

The gene calls are TRBV6-4 and TRBJ2-1; 10 bases are shared with TRBD2. CDR1 and CDR2 from the germline V gene are MRHNA and SNTAGT. CDR3 size: 15 residues. The V and J ends lost 3 bases and 6 bases, in that order; junction bases with no gene match: 5. As DNA, the CDR3 is TGTGCCAGCAGTGAGAGGACTAGCGGACCCAATGAGCAGTTCTTC. Protein sequence: CASSERTSGPNEQFF.

The CDR3 loop is CASGLVQAGGRTQYF. CDR3 coding DNA: TGTGCTAGTGGTTTGGTACAGGCAGGGGGCAGGACCCAGTACTTC. The rearrangement joins TRBV12-5 to TRBJ2-5; TRBD1 agrees at 8 bases. The CDR3 loop spans 15 amino acids. Germline CDR1 is LGHNT and CDR2 is FRNRAP. J was trimmed by 7 bases and V by 0 bases; bases with no gene match: 7.

The table lists this clone with a count of one. The chain recombines TRBV2 with TRBJ2-7; 13 positions match TRBD2. CDR1 is SNHLY, CDR2 FYNNEI, per germline. This CDR3 is built from 16 residues. V lost 3 bases to trimming and J lost 2 bases; unmatched junction nucleotides: 4. The CDR3 protein is CASSDGLAGVTYEQYF. CDR3 sequence (DNA): TGTGCCAGCAGTGACGGACTAGCGGGAGTTACCTACGAGCAGTACTTC.

The CDR3 is CATQDRAGTNYGYTF. The CDR3 coding sequence is TGTGCCACCCAGGACAGGGCTGGGACTAACTATGGCTACACCTTC. The V call is TRBV19, the J call TRBJ1-2; 8 nucleotides line up with TRBD1. Trimming cost V 10 bases and J 0 bases; bases outside gene matches: 10. Germline V gene sequence: CDR1 LNHDA, CDR2 SQIVND (reference sequence). This CDR3 has 15 residues.